A selection of T cell receptor beta chains follows, all from one sample in a study of persistence of HIV-infected CD4 T cells. The antigens these receptors bind are not known. The assay was immunoSEQ multiplex PCR, and TCRdb's table has in-frame clones only and misses some. The table lists 35,000 to 40,000 clones, less than 90% of them singletons. The sequencing here drew on CD4+ T cells sorted from PBMCs after roughly 17-hour stimulation, taken from a patient who received antiretroviral therapy. The source of these receptors is an adult man with HIV who was CMV-seropositive. The CDR3 runs from the conserved cysteine through the conserved F or W. D genes are given only for firm matches. Size tells how often a clone was seen (once, few, many) or the class of an expanded clone, and some rows leave it out.

cdr3_nt cdr3_aa d_call v_call clone_size j_call
TGTGCCACCAGTGATCCCGCCGACGGCAGGGTCAACAATGAGCAGTTCTTC CATSDPADGRVNNEQFF . TRBV24-1 . TRBJ2-1
TGCAGCGTTGGGGCGGGGGGCCTGACGAACACTGAAGCTTTCTTT CSVGAGGLTNTEAFF . TRBV29-1 . TRBJ1-1
TGTGCCAGCAGAACCCTTTCTCCGGGAGGACAGCCCCAGCATTTT CASRTLSPGGQPQHF . TRBV28 few TRBJ1-5
TGTGCCAGCGGGGCTAGGGGGACAGTTTATGGCTACACCTTC CASGARGTVYGYTF TRBD1 TRBV6-5 . TRBJ1-2
TGTGCCAGCAGTTTAAGGGGGCTGCGGAACACTGAAGCTTTCTTT CASSLRGLRNTEAFF TRBD1 TRBV28 . TRBJ1-1
TGTGCCTGGAGTTACCAGGGGAGTGGCTACACCTTC CAWSYQGSGYTF . TRBV30 . TRBJ1-2
TGTGCCAGCAGCCACTGGGGCCGAGGGGGTACTGAAGCTTTCTTT CASSHWGRGGTEAFF . TRBV3-1/TRBV3-2 . TRBJ1-1
TGTGCCAGCAATCCGGCCAGTGGAGGCCCCACAGATACGCAGTATTTT CASNPASGGPTDTQYF . TRBV9 . TRBJ2-3
TGTGCTAGTGGTTTGGTAAGGCGGACTGAAGCTTTCTTT CASGLVRRTEAFF . TRBV12-5 . TRBJ1-1
TGCGCCAGCAGCCAATGGGGCTGGGGGGGACGCACAGATACGCAGTATTTT CASSQWGWGGRTDTQYF TRBD2 TRBV4-1 . TRBJ2-3
TGTGCCAGCAGCCAAGCGGGGACAGGGAACACTGAAGCTTTCTTT CASSQAGTGNTEAFF TRBD1 TRBV3-1/TRBV3-2 . TRBJ1-1
TGCGCCAGCAGTTTGGAGGGGGACCCCAATCAGCCCCAGCATTTT CASSLEGDPNQPQHF . TRBV5-1 . TRBJ1-5
TGTGCCAGCTCACCACCGCGCAGGCCGATGAACACTGAAGCTTTCTTT CASSPPRRPMNTEAFF . TRBV18 . TRBJ1-1
TGTGCCAGCACGGGTCTCGCGGAGAGTCAGCATTTT CASTGLAESQHF . TRBV6-5 . TRBJ1-5
TGTGCCAGCAGGCGCCCCAGCACAGATACGCAGTATTTT CASRRPSTDTQYF . TRBV6-5 . TRBJ2-3
TGTGCCACCAGTGTACAGGGATTTGGTGAGCAGTTCTTC CATSVQGFGEQFF . TRBV24-1 few TRBJ2-1
TGTGCCACCAGTGATGTAGCTTATAACTATGGCTACACCTTC CATSDVAYNYGYTF . TRBV24-1 . TRBJ1-2
TGTGCCAGCAGCCTTCCGGGACTAGCGGCGAAAGATACGCAGTATTTT CASSLPGLAAKDTQYF TRBD2 TRBV5-4 few TRBJ2-3
TGTGCCAGTAGTATGCCGAGCGGGCCTTCGAGGAATGAGCAGTTCTTC CASSMPSGPSRNEQFF . TRBV19 once TRBJ2-1
TGCGCCAGCAGCTTGGTAGCCCCCGACACTCATGGCTATGGCTACACCTTC CASSLVAPDTHGYGYTF . TRBV5-1 . TRBJ1-2
TGCAGTGCTAGTGTGGGCGGGGCTCTAAATTCACCCCTCCACTTT CSASVGGALNSPLHF . TRBV20-1 once TRBJ1-6
TGTGCCAGCTCACCAGGACTAGTGGGGACCGGGGAGCTGTTTTTT CASSPGLVGTGELFF TRBD2 TRBV18 few TRBJ2-2
TGTGCCAGCAGCCAAGACGCCCAGACGCCCAACTATGGCTACACCTTC CASSQDAQTPNYGYTF . TRBV4-2 . TRBJ1-2
TGTGCCAGCAGCTTAGACAGCCGCCTCAATCAGCCCCAGCATTTT CASSLDSRLNQPQHF . TRBV7-6 . TRBJ1-5
TGTGCCAGCAGTCCCTTAAGTCAGCGGGGTGAAAAACTGTTTTTT CASSPLSQRGEKLFF . TRBV7-2 once TRBJ1-4
TGTGCCAGCAGTCCTTCTTTGGACTATGGCTACACCTTC CASSPSLDYGYTF . TRBV6-5 medium-sized TRBJ1-2
TGTGCCAGCAGCGTAGCAGGGGCCAACGTCCTGACTTTC CASSVAGANVLTF . TRBV9 . TRBJ2-6
TGTGCCAGCAGTGAAGGGGGGACTAGATCGAGGCCAGGTGGTGAGCAGTTCTTC CASSEGGTRSRPGGEQFF TRBD2 TRBV25-1 . TRBJ2-1
TGTGCCACCAGCAGAGATGGGGGGCAGGGGGCGCATCCTAATGAAAAACTGTTTTTT CATSRDGGQGAHPNEKLFF TRBD1 TRBV15 . TRBJ1-4
TGTGCCAGCAGTTACTCCTCGGACAGGGGCAGCCAGCCCCAGCATTTT CASSYSSDRGSQPQHF TRBD1 TRBV6-5 . TRBJ1-5
TGCGCCAGCAGCTCCACAGGGTTTTTAACTGAAGCTTTCTTT CASSSTGFLTEAFF . TRBV5-1 . TRBJ1-1